Below, 2 T cell receptor beta chains from the same sample are listed, as sequenced in a study of cytomegalovirus exposure and HLA in healthy donors (dated by TCRdb to about 2017). The library came from the immunoSEQ multiplex PCR assay. The table comes from immuneACCESS by way of TCRdb, which keeps in-frame sequences with V and J called. Part of the clones is missing from these tables; in studies checked, under half for an unresolved V gene and the rest for unknown reasons. This sample is represented by roughly 60,000 clones; 95% to 96% of them were singletons. Jointly, the top ten make up roughly 0.98% of the sample. Sequencing was performed on PBMCs. Receptors were obtained from a man in his late teens or twenties in good health and CMV-seronegative.

V is TRBV9 and J is TRBJ1-2; D possibly corresponds to TRBD1 (5 bases). Trimming stripped 1 base from V and 3 bases from J, with 13 bases between. This CDR3 is built from 15 residues. The V gene's germline CDR1 is SGDLS and CDR2 YYNGEE. The CDR3 DNA follows: TGTGCCAGCAGCGTACGGCCAGGGCCGTACTATGGCTACACCTTC. Its translation is CASSVRPGPYYGYTF.

This chain uses TRBV11-3 with TRBJ2-3, with TRBD2 identical over 9 bases. CDR1 SGHNT and CDR2 YENEEA come from the germline V gene. CDR3 length equals 15 residues. The J segment lost 5 bases and the V segment lost 3 bases, leaving 6 bases of the junction unmatched. The CDR3 spells CASSLGTSSEDTQYF. The CDR3 region has the DNA TGTGCCAGCAGCTTGGGGACTAGCTCTGAAGATACGCAGTATTTT.